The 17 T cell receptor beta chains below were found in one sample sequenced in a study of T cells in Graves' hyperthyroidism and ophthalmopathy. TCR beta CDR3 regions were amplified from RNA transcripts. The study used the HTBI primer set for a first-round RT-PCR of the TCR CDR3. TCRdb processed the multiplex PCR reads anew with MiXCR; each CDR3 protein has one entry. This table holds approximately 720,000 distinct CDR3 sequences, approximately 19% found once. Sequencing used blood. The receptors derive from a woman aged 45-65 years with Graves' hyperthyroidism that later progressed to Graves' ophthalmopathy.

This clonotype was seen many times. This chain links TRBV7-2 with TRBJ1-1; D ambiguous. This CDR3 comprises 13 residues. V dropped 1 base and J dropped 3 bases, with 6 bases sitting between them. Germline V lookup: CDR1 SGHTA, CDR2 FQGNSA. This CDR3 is CASSLDSHTEAFF. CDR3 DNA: TGTGCCAGCAGCTTAGACAGCCACACTGAAGCTTTCTTT.

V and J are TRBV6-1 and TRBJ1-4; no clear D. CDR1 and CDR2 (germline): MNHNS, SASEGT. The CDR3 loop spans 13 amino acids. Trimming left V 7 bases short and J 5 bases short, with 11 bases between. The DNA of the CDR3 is TGTGCCAGCACTCCTGGGCCCAATGAAAAACTGTTTTTT. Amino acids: CASTPGPNEKLFF.

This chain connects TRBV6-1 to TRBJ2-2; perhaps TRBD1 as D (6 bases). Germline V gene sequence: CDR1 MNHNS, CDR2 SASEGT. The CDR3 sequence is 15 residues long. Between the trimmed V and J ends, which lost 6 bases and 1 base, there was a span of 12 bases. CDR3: CASRAGTMNTGELFF. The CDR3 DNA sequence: TGTGCCAGCAGGGCCGGGACAATGAACACCGGGGAGCTGTTTTTT.

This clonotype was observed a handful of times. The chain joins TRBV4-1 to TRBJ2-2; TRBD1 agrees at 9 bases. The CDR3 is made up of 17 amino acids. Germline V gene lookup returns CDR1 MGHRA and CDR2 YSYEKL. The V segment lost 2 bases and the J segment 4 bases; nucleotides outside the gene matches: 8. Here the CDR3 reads CASSQPTGGLSTGELFF. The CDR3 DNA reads TGCGCCAGCAGCCAACCTACAGGGGGCTTGAGCACCGGGGAGCTGTTTTTT.

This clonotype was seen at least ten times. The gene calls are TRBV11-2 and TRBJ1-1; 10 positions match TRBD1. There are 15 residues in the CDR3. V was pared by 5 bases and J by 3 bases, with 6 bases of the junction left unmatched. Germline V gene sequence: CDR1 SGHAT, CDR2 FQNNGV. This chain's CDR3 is CASSPRQGADTEAFF. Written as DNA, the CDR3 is TGTGCCAGCAGCCCCCGACAGGGGGCTGACACTGAAGCTTTCTTT.

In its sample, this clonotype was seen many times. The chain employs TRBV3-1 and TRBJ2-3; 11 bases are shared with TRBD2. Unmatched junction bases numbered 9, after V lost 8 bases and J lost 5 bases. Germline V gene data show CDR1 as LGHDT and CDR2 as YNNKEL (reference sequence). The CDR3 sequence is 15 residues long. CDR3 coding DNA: TGTGCCAGCCGGGTAGCGGGGGGGCGGGAAGATACGCAGTATTTT. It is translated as CASRVAGGREDTQYF.

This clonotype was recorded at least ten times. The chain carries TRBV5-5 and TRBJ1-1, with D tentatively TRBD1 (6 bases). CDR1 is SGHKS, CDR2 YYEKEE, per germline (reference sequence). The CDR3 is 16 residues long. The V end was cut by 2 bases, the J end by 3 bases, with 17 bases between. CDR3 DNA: TGTGCCAGCAGCTTTGGAGGGGGAGGGACATACACTGAAGCTTTCTTT. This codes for CASSFGGGGTYTEAFF. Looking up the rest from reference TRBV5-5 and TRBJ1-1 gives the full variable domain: DAGVTQSPTHLIKTRGQQVTLRCSPISGHKSVSWYQQVLGQGPQFIFQYYEKEERGRGNFPDRFSARQFPNYSSELNVNALLLGDSALYLCASSFGGGGTYTEAFFGQGTRLTVV.

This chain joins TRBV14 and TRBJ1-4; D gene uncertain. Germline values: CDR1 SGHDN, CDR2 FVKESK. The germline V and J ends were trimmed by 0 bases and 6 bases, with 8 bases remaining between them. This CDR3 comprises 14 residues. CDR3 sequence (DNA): TGTGCCAGCAGCCAAGAAGTTTGGGATGAAAAACTGTTTTTT. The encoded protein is CASSQEVWDEKLFF.

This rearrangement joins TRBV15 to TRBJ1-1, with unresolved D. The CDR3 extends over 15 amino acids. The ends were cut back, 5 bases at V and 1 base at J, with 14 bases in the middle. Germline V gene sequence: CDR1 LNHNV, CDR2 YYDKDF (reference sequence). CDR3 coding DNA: TGTGCCACCAGCGCCGACCGGACCCCGAACACTGAAGCTTTCTTT. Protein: CATSADRTPNTEAFF.

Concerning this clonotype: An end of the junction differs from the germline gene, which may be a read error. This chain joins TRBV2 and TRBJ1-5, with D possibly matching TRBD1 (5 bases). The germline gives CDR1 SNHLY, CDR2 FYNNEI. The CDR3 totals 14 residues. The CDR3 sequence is CPSRSREGNQPQHF. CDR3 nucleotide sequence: TGTCCCAGCAGATCCAGGGAGGGGAATCAGCCCCAGCATTTT. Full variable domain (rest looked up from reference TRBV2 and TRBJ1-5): EPEVTQTPSHQVTQMGQEVILRCVPISNHLYFYWYRQILGQKVEFLVSFYNNEISEKSEIFDDQFSVERPDGSNFTLKIRSTKLEDSAMYFCPSRSREGNQPQHFGDGTRLSIL.

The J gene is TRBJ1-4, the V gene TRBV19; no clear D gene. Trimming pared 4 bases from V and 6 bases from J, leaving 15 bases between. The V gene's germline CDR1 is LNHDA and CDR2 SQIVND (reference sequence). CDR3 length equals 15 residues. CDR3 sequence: CASSTALPRDEKLFF. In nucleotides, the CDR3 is TGTGCCAGTAGTACGGCCTTACCTAGGGATGAAAAACTGTTTTTT.

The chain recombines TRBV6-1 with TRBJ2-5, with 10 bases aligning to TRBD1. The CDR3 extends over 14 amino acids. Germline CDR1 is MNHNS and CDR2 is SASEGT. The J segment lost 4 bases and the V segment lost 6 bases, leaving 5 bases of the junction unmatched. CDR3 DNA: TGTGCCAGCAGATACCGGGACAGGGGAGAGACCCAGTACTTC. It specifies CASRYRDRGETQYF.

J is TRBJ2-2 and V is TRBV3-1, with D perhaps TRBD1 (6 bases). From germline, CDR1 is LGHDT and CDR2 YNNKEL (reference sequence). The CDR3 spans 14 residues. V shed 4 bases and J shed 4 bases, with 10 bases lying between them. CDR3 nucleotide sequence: TGTGCCAGCAGCCTAGGACAGCTCACCGGGGAGCTGTTTTTT. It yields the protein CASSLGQLTGELFF. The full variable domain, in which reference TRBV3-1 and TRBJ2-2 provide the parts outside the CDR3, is DTAVSQTPKYLVTQMGNDKSIKCEQNLGHDTMYWYKQDSKKFLKIMFSYNNKELIINETVPNRFSPKSPDKAHLNLHINSLELGDSAVYFCASSLGQLTGELFFGEGSRLTVL.

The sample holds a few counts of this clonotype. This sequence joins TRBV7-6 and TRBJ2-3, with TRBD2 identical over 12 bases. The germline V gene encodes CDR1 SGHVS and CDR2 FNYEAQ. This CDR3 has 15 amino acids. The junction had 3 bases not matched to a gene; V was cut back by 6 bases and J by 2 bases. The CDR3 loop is CASSSSGGATDTQYF. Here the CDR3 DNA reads TGTGCCAGCAGTTCTAGCGGGGGGGCCACAGATACGCAGTATTTT.

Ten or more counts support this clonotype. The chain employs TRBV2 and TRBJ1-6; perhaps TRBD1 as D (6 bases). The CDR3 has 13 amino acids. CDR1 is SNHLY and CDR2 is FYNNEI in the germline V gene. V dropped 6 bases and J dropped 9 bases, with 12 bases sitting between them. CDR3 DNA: TGTGCCAGCAGGGCCCGGGACACTTCACCCCTCCACTTT. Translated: CASRARDTSPLHF.

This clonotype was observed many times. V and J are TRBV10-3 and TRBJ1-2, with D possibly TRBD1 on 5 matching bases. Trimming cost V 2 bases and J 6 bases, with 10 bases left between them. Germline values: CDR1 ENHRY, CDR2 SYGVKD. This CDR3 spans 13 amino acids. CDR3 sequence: CAISERGTNGYTF. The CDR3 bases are TGTGCCATCAGTGAGAGGGGAACTAATGGCTACACCTTC.

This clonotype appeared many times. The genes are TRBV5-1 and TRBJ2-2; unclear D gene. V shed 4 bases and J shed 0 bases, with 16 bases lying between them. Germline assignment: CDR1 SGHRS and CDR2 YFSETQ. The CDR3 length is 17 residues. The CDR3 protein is CASSPTRTTANTGELFF. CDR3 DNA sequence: TGCGCCAGCAGCCCAACGCGGACCACCGCGAACACCGGGGAGCTGTTTTTT.